This T cell receptor (beta chain) appears in the sequencing data of a study of T cells in Graves' hyperthyroidism and ophthalmopathy (dated 2019 in TCRdb). Notes on the research overall: Peripheral blood samples were taken at initial diagnosis, before any treatment was given. Prospective prediction of ophthalmopathy was tested in an independent validation cohort of 18 to 20 hyperthyroidism patients and 17 patients who later progressed to ophthalmopathy. Once sampling was done, hyperthyroidism patients were given methimazole at a starting dose of 30 mg daily, whereas ophthalmopathy patients were given high-dose intravenous methylprednisolone. In addition, the study compared T-cell repertoires in thyroid tissue and in blood from six Graves' hyperthyroidism patients. The approximately 90 discovery patients were randomly split 7:3 into training and test sets. The paper reports TCR Vbeta CDR3 sequencing of approximately 130 peripheral blood samples: under 45 ophthalmopathy, 70 to 85 hyperthyroidism and 17 progressor patients. A discovery cohort of about 100 patients, roughly 43 with Graves' ophthalmopathy and 57 with stable Graves' hyperthyroidism, was used to find distinguishing TCR V-J signatures. The investigation overall reported the following: Sample size was not statistically predetermined, and blinding of investigators to group allocation was not performed. During validation, the model predicted progression to ophthalmopathy a median of about 6.5 months ahead of onset, with almost 71% sensitivity and 72% to 80% specificity. Most expanded thyroid clonotypes (frequency above 0.001) were also detected in blood, suggesting blood repertoires may reflect thyroid immune responses. In cross-validation, a model built on a 13 V-J signature told ophthalmopathy apart from stable hyperthyroidism with roughly 87% sensitivity and about 81% specificity, and in testing the same model reached 80%/75%.

Amplification of TCR beta CDR3 regions was carried out from RNA transcripts. For the first round of RT-PCR on the TCR CDR3, the HTBI primer set was used together with the Qiagen OneStep RT-PCR kit. A second multiplex PCR round built the libraries, followed by size selection and purification. Libraries were sequenced paired-end with 100 bp reads on an Illumina HiSeq2000. For the original study's pipeline: Raw data were processed with SOAPnuke, discarding reads with adapters, uncalled bases, mean Phred below 15, or no exact constant-primer or identifier match. COPE v1.2.5 was used to merge the high-quality paired reads, and each unique nucleotide sequence was defined as a clonotype. MiTCR v1.1 was used to align the clonotypes against IMGT TRBV, TRBD and TRBJ reference segments. The analysis included only V-J combinations with a frequency above 0.0001, which together covered over 98% of the repertoires. The TCS score was defined as the ratio of F50 (clonal expansion) to E x V (chaos), calculated using BLOSUM62-based TCRdist between CDR3 peptides within each V-J. Welch's t-statistics and random forest reduced around 520 V-J features to 13, which were used in a naive Bayes classifier (R e1071). TCRdb handled the public reads itself, with Q25 trimming in fastp and clone calling in MiXCR, and kept productive beta chains. Rows with one shared CDR3 protein collapse into an entry with the most common genes and DNA. The V and J calls and clone size come from TCRdb's table, not from the authors' own analysis. This sample gives about 250,000 distinct CDR3 sequences in total; 13% to 15% of them show up just once. The ten largest account for 30% of the sample.

Hyperthyroidism patients were newly diagnosed, had a disease duration of under 2 months, and were aged 18 to 65 years. Patients with uncontrolled infections, other autoimmune diseases, pregnancy or lactation were excluded. Diagnoses were established on the basis of clinical symptoms, serum thyroxine and TRAb, thyroid ultrasound, and orbital computed tomography. Blood from progressor patients was drawn when they were first diagnosed with hyperthyroidism, before any ophthalmopathy symptoms appeared. PBMCs were separated from 10 ml of fresh peripheral blood using Ficoll-Paque density gradient centrifugation. Patients classed as progressors first received a Graves' hyperthyroidism diagnosis and then went on to develop ophthalmopathy during follow-up. Total RNA was extracted using Trizol reagent, and RNA quality was assessed on an Agilent 2100 Bioanalyzer. This clonotype showed up just a few times. The antigen this receptor binds is unknown. The input lacks base qualities; no much larger clone sits a single base away.

V sheds 1 base and J sheds 0 bases, leaving 7 bases between their ends. The CDR3 goes from the cysteine to the phenylalanine over 15 residues. Kept here is only the CDR3 DNA, which spans 45 bases and is read in frame from base 1. From a lookup of the germline V gene, CDR1 and CDR2 are MGHRA and YSYEKL. The chain joins TRBV4-1 to TRBJ1-5, with the D gene too uncertain to name. The clonotype was recovered from a woman between 45 and 60 years old with Graves' hyperthyroidism that later progressed to Graves' ophthalmopathy. The sample consisted of blood. The CDR3 region has the sequence CASSQGRNSNQPQHF. The nucleotides read TGCGCCAGCAGCCAAGGGCGGAATAGCAATCAGCCCCAGCATTTT.